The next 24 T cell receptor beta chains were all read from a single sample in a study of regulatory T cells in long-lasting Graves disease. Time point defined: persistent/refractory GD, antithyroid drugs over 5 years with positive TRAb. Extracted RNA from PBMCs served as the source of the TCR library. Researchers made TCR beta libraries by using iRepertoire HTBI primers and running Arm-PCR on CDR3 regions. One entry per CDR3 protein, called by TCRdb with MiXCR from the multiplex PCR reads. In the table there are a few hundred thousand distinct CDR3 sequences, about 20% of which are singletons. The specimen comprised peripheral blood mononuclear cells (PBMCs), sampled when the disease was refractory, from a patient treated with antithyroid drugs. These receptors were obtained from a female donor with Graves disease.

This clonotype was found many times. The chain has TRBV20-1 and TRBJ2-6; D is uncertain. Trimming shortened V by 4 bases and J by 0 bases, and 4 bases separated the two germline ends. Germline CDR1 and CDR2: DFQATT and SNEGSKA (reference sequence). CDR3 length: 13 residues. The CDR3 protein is CSAKPSGANVLTF. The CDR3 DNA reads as TGCAGTGCTAAGCCCTCTGGGGCCAACGTCCTGACTTTC.

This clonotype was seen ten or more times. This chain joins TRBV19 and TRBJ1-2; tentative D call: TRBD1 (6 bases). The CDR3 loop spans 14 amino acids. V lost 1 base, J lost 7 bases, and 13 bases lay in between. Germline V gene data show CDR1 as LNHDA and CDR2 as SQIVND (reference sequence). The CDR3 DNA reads TGTGCCAGTAGTATAGCGGGACAAACCCGTGGCTACACCTTC. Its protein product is CASSIAGQTRGYTF.

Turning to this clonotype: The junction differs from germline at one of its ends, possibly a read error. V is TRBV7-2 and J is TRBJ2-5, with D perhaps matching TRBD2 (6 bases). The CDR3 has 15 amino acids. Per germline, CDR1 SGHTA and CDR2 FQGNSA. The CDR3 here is CASSHTLAFQETQYF. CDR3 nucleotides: TGCGCCAGCAGCCATACCCTAGCGTTTCAAGAGACCCAGTACTTC.

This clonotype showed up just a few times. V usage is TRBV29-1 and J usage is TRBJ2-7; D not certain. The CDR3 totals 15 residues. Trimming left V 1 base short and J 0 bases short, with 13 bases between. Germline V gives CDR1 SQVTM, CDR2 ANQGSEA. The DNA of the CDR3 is TGCAGCGTTGAAGGTGGGAAAGATATCTCCTACGAGCAGTACTTC. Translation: CSVEGGKDISYEQYF.

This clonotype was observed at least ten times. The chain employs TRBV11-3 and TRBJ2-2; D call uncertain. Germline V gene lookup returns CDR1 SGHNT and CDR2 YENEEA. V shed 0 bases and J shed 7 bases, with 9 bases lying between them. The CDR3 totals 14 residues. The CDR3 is CASSLEGSGGELFF. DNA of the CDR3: TGTGCCAGCAGCTTAGAGGGTTCCGGCGGGGAGCTGTTTTTT.

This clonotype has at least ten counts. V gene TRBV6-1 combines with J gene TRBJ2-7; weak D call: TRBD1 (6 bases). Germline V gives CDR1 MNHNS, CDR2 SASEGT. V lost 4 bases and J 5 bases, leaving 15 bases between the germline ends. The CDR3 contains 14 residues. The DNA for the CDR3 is TGTGCCAGCAGTGCCAGGTCAGGGGAAAACGAGCAGTACTTC. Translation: CASSARSGENEQYF.

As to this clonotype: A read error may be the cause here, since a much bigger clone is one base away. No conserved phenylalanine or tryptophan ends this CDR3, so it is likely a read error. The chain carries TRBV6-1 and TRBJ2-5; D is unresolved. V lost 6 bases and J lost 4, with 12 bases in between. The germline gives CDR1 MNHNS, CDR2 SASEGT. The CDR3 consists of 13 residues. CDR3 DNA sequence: TGTGCCAGCAGGGTCGGAGAACCAGAGACCCAGTACCTC. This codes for CASRVGEPETQYL.

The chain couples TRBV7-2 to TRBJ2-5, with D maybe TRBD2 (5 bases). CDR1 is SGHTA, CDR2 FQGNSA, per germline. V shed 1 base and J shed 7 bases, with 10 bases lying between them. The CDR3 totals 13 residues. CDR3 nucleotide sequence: TGTGCCAGCAGCTTAGTACCCGAGGGGACCCAGTACTTC. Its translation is CASSLVPEGTQYF.

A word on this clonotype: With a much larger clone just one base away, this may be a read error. CDR3 protein: CACRTTYYEQYF. The CDR3 DNA reads as TGTGCCTGCAGAACTACATACTACGAGCAGTACTTC. J is TRBJ2-7 and V is TRBV28; D unclear. This CDR3 is built from 12 residues. Germline lookup yields CDR1 MDHEN and CDR2 SYDVKM.

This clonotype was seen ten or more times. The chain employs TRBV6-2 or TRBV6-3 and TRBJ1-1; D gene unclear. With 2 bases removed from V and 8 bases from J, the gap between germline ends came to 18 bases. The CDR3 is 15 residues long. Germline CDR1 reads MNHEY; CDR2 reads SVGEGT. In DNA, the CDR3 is TGTGCCAGCAGTTACAAAGGCCCGCGGAGAGAGGAAGCTTTCTTT. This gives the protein CASSYKGPRREEAFF.

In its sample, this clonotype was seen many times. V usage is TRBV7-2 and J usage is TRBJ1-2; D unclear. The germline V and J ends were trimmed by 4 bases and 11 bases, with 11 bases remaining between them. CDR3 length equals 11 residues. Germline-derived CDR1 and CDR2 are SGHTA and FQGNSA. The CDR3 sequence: CASSSITRYTF. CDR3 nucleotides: TGTGCCAGCAGCTCCATAACGAGGTACACCTTC.

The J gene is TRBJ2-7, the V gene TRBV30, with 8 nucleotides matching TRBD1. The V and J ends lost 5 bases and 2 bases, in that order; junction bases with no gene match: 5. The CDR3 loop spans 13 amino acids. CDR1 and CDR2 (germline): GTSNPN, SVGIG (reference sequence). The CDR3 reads CAWQGAGAYEQYF. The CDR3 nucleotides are TGTGCCTGGCAGGGGGCAGGAGCCTACGAGCAGTACTTC.

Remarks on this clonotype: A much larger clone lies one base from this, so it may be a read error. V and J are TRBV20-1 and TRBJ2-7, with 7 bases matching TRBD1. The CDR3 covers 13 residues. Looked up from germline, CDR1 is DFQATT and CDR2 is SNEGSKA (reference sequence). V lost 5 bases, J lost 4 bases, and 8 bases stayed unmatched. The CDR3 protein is CSASRAGGYEQYF. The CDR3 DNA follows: TGCAGTGCTTCTCGGGCAGGGGGTTACGAGCAGTACTTC.

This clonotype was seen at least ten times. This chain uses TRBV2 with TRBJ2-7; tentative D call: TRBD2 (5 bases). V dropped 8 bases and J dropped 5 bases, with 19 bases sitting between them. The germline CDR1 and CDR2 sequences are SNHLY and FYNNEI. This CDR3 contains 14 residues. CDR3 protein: CASARQAAENEQYF. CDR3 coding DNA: TGTGCCAGCGCCCGGCAAGCGGCGGAAAACGAGCAGTACTTC.

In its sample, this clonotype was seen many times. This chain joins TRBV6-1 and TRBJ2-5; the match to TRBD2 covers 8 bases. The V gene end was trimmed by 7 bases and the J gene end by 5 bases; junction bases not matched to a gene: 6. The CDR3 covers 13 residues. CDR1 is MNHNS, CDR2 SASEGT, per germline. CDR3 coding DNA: TGTGCCAGCAAACCGGGGGGGAGGGAGACCCAGTACTTC. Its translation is CASKPGGRETQYF.

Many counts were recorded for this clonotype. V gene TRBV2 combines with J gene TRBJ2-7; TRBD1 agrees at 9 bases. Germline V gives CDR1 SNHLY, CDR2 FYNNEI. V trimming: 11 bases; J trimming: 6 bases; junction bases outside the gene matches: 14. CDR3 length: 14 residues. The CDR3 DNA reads TGTGCCCGACAATTACGGACAGGGGTGGGCGAGCAGTACTTC. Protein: CARQLRTGVGEQYF.

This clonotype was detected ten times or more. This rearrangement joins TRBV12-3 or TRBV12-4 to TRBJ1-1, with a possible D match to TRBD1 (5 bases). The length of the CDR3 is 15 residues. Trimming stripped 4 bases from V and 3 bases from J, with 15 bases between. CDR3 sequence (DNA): TGTGCCAGCAGTTCAGACCAGGGAAGGGACACTGAAGCTTTCTTT. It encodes CASSSDQGRDTEAFF.

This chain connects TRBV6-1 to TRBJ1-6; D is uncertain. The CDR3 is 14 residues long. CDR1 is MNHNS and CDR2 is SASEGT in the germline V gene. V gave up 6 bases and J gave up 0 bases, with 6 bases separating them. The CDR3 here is CASRNSSYNSPLHF. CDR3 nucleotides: TGTGCCAGCAGAAACAGCTCCTATAATTCACCCCTCCACTTT.

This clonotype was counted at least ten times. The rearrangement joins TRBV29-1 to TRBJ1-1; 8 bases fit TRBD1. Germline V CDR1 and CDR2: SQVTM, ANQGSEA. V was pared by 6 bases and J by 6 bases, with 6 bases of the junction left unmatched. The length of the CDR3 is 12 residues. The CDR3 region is CSVRTGWAEAFF. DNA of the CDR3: TGCAGCGTGCGGACAGGGTGGGCTGAAGCTTTCTTT.

The CDR3 region is CASSRPVETGELFF. In DNA, the CDR3 is TGTGCCAGCAGCCGACCCGTTGAAACCGGGGAGCTGTTTTTT. The rearrangement joins TRBV2 to TRBJ2-2; D is unresolved. This CDR3 is 14 amino acids long. Germline V gene lookup returns CDR1 SNHLY and CDR2 FYNNEI. V lost 6 bases to trimming and J lost 5 bases, with 13 bases between them.

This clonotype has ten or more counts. This CDR3 reads CASSADHSGNTIYF. In DNA form, the CDR3 reads TGTGCCAGCAGCGCGGACCACTCTGGAAACACCATATATTTT. The chain recombines TRBV7-2 with TRBJ1-3; the D is unclear. Germline V gene sequence: CDR1 SGHTA, CDR2 FQGNSA. Between the trimmed V and J ends, which lost 5 bases and 0 bases, there was a span of 8 bases. This CDR3 has 14 amino acids.

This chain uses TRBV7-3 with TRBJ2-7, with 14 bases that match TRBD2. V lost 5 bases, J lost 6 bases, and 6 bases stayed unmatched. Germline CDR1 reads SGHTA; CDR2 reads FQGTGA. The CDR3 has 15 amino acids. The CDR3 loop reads CASSRTSGGRTEQYF. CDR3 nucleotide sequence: TGTGCCAGCAGCCGGACTAGCGGGGGGAGGACCGAGCAGTACTTC.

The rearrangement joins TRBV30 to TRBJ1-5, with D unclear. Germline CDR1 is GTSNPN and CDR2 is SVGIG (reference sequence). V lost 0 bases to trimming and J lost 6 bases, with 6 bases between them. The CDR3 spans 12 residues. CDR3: CAWSVDGQPQHF. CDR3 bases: TGTGCCTGGAGTGTAGATGGTCAGCCCCAGCATTTT. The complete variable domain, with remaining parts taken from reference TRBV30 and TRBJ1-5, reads SQTIHQWPATLVQPVGSPLSLECTVEGTSNPNLYWYRQAAGRGLQLLFYSVGIGQISSEVPQNLSASRPQDRQFILSSKKLLLSDSGFYLCAWSVDGQPQHFGDGTRLSIL.

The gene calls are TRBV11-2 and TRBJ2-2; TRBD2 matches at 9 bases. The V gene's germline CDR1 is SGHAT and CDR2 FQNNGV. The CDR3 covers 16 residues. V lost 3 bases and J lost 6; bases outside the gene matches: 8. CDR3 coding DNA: TGTGCCAGCAGCTTTGGCCCAGCGGGAGGCCCCGGGGAGCTGTTTTTT. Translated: CASSFGPAGGPGELFF.